The 26 T cell receptor beta chains presented below share a single source sample, sequenced in a study of CD8+CD57+ T cells in acquired aplastic anemia. Template material for TCR beta VDJ and CDR3 profiling consisted of genomic DNA. TCRdb re-called the reads through MiXCR, storing one row per CDR3 protein. Found here are over 150,000 distinct CDR3 sequences, 63% of them singletons; the top ten hold about 44%. Patients sequenced had flow cytometry evidence of CD8+CD57+ cell expansion. Source material: sorted CD4+, CD8+, or CD8+CD57+ T cells (not recorded which) from PBMCs. These receptors were collected from a human donor with aplastic anemia.

This clonotype was counted between two and nine times. The genes are TRBV11-3 and TRBJ2-7, with 16 bases that match TRBD2. Germline V CDR1 and CDR2: SGHNT, YENEEA. Trimming cost V 11 bases and J 7 bases; bases outside gene matches: 14. CDR3 length: 16 amino acids. The chain's CDR3 is CAVPGGLAGGPWEQYF. The CDR3 coding sequence is TGTGCCGTACCGGGGGGACTAGCGGGAGGGCCGTGGGAGCAGTACTTC.

The gene calls are TRBV7-9 and TRBJ2-5, with TRBD2 matching 7 bases. Germline loops: CDR1 SEHNR, CDR2 FQNEAQ (reference sequence). The CDR3 covers 15 residues. With 5 bases clipped from V and 4 bases from J, the junction kept 10 bases outside the gene matches. CDR3 sequence: CASSPSSGRGETQYF. The CDR3 DNA sequence: TGTGCCAGCAGCCCGTCTTCGGGGAGGGGAGAGACCCAGTACTTC.

The CDR3: CASSPAGELHTQYF. The CDR3 DNA sequence: TGTGCCAGCAGCCCAGCGGGAGAGTTGCATACGCAGTATTTT. This chain links TRBV7-3 with TRBJ2-3, with 8 nucleotides matching TRBD2. V lost 5 bases and J lost 7; bases outside the gene matches: 8. This CDR3 region has 14 residues. From germline, CDR1 is SGHTA and CDR2 FQGTGA.

Turning to this clonotype: At one boundary the junction diverges from the germline segment, which might be a read error. This sequence joins TRBV5-6 and TRBJ1-3; D unclear. The CDR3 runs 14 residues. Germline CDR1 SGHDT, CDR2 YYEEEE. CDR3 in DNA: TGTGCCGGCAGCTTGGGGAGCTCTGGAAACACCATATATTTT. It codes for CAGSLGSSGNTIYF. The whole variable domain, filled in from reference TRBV5-6 and TRBJ1-3, reads DAGVTQSPTHLIKTRGQQVTLRCSPKSGHDTVSWYQQALGQGPQFIFQYYEEEERQRGNFPDRFSGHQFPNYSSELNVNALLLGDSALYLCAGSLGSSGNTIYFGEGSWLTVV.

This clonotype has at least ten counts. This chain links TRBV13 with TRBJ2-7, with 7 bases lining up with TRBD1. Germline loops: CDR1 PRHDT, CDR2 FYEKMQ (reference sequence). The CDR3 extends over 15 amino acids. Germline trimming cut 0 bases from V and 3 bases from J; bases unmatched to any gene: 5. The CDR3 sequence is CASSLGPGQSYEQYF. CDR3 in DNA: TGTGCCAGCAGCTTAGGTCCGGGACAGAGCTACGAGCAGTACTTC.

The CDR3 reads CASSRGGLAFF. CDR3 coding DNA: TGTGCCAGTAGTAGGGGGGGGCTGGCTTTCTTT. The chain couples TRBV19 to TRBJ1-1; D possibly corresponds to TRBD1 (6 bases). Trimming removed 4 bases at V and 11 bases at J, with 11 bases between. The CDR3 length is 11 residues. The germline V gene encodes CDR1 LNHDA and CDR2 SQIVND (reference sequence).

The rearrangement uses TRBV7-2 and TRBJ2-3; TRBD1 aligns across 10 bases. The CDR3 extends over 16 amino acids. J gave up 4 bases and V 2 bases, and 6 bases lay outside the gene matches. Germline V lookup: CDR1 SGHTA, CDR2 FQGNSA. DNA for the CDR3: TGTGCCAGCAGCTTATCCGGGACAGGGGTGGCAGATACGCAGTATTTT. Protein sequence: CASSLSGTGVADTQYF.

The chain combines TRBV7-6 with TRBJ2-1, with D perhaps TRBD1 or TRBD2 (5 bases each). Per the germline V gene, CDR1 is SGHVS and CDR2 is FNYEAQ. The CDR3 length is 15 residues. The V and J ends lost 1 base and 7 bases respectively, with 14 bases between them. The CDR3 DNA follows: TGTGCCAGCAGCTTAGACCCGGGGCCCGGGAATGAGCAGTTCTTC. Protein product: CASSLDPGPGNEQFF.

The rearrangement links TRBV20-1 to TRBJ2-2; D possibly corresponds to TRBD1 (7 bases). This CDR3 comprises 15 residues. CDR1 and CDR2 (germline): DFQATT, SNEGSKA (reference sequence). V was shortened by 6 bases and J by 4 bases, with 18 bases between the two germline ends. CDR3 bases: TGCAGTGCCATACGACAGGGAGGTGCCACCGGGGAGCTGTTTTTT. It specifies CSAIRQGGATGELFF.

The gene calls are TRBV5-4 and TRBJ2-5, with 7 bases matching TRBD2. Per the germline V gene, CDR1 is SGHNT and CDR2 is YYREEE (reference sequence). The length of the CDR3 is 13 residues. V was clipped by 0 bases and J by 5 bases; unmatched bases: 1. The CDR3 is CASSLDGRETQYF. CDR3 bases: TGTGCCAGCAGCTTGGACGGGAGGGAGACCCAGTACTTC.

This rearrangement joins TRBV15 to TRBJ1-1; 10 bases line up with TRBD1. The V segment lost 8 bases and the J segment 7 bases; nucleotides outside the gene matches: 7. CDR1 and CDR2 from the germline V gene are LNHNV and YYDKDF (reference sequence). This CDR3 has 13 residues. CDR3 region: CATRWTGGGEAFF. The CDR3 nucleotides read TGTGCCACCCGCTGGACAGGGGGAGGTGAAGCTTTCTTT.

This sequence joins TRBV25-1 and TRBJ1-1; weak D call: TRBD1 (5 bases). Deletions cut 6 bases from V and 7 bases from J, with 9 bases between. CDR1 and CDR2 from the germline V gene are MGHDK and SYGVNS. The CDR3 has 11 residues. CDR3 in amino acids: CASSREFEAFF. In DNA form, the CDR3 reads TGTGCCAGCAGCAGGGAATTTGAAGCTTTCTTT.

This sequence joins TRBV10-2 and TRBJ2-1, with TRBD1 matching 8 bases. The germline gives CDR1 WSHSY, CDR2 SAAADI. This CDR3 has 16 residues. V trimming: 7 bases; J trimming: 7 bases; junction bases outside the gene matches: 15. This chain's CDR3 is CASITWGQGASNEQFF. Here the CDR3 DNA reads TGCGCCAGCATTACATGGGGCCAGGGGGCTTCGAATGAGCAGTTCTTC.

The chain couples TRBV6-1 to TRBJ2-3; D ambiguous. The germline V gene encodes CDR1 MNHNS and CDR2 SASEGT. The length of the CDR3 is 14 residues. Trimming shortened V by 8 bases and J by 1 base, and 13 bases separated the two germline ends. The CDR3: CASVRTLGTDTQYF. In DNA, the CDR3 is TGTGCCAGCGTCCGGACCCTAGGCACAGATACGCAGTATTTT.

This clonotype has a count of ten or more. The V call is TRBV7-9, the J call TRBJ2-3, with 7 bases matching TRBD2. The V gene's germline CDR1 is SEHNR and CDR2 FQNEAQ (reference sequence). The CDR3 has 15 residues. V shed 3 bases, J shed 6 bases, and the junction held 9 bases outside the gene matches. This chain's CDR3 is CASSFWSGVRDTQYF. CDR3 in DNA: TGTGCCAGCAGCTTCTGGAGCGGGGTAAGGGATACGCAGTATTTT.

This clonotype has a count of ten or more. The chain is built from TRBV12-3 or TRBV12-4 and TRBJ1-1, with D possibly TRBD1 on 5 matching bases. V lost 6 bases, J lost 3 bases, and 20 bases lay in between. The CDR3 length is 16 residues. The CDR3 region has the DNA TGTGCCAGCAGCTACCGGGACGTCCGGAGGGACACTGAAGCTTTCTTT. The encoded protein is CASSYRDVRRDTEAFF.

The chain uses TRBV29-1 and TRBJ1-1; 7 positions agree with TRBD1. The germline V gene encodes CDR1 SQVTM and CDR2 ANQGSEA. Trimming removed 0 bases from V and 11 bases from J; junction bases left unmatched: 9. The CDR3 sequence is 13 residues long. In DNA, the CDR3 is TGCAGCGTTGAAGAGGGCAGGAGGGGGCTGGCTTTCTTT. Protein sequence: CSVEEGRRGLAFF.

J is TRBJ2-7 and V is TRBV20-1; 13 bases are shared with TRBD2. Trimming cost V 3 bases and J 2 bases; bases outside gene matches: 4. The CDR3 is 15 residues long. The germline V gene has CDR1 DFQATT and CDR2 SNEGSKA (reference sequence). The CDR3 is CSARGTSGDTYEQYF. CDR3 coding DNA: TGCAGTGCTAGGGGGACTAGCGGGGATACCTACGAGCAGTACTTC.

This clonotype was observed a few times. This chain links TRBV20-1 with TRBJ2-1; D uncertain. V lost 0 bases, J lost 12 bases, and 9 bases lay in between. This CDR3 contains 11 residues. Germline CDR1 reads DFQATT; CDR2 reads SNEGSKA (reference sequence). CDR3 residues: CSAREGQGQFF. CDR3 bases: TGCAGTGCTAGAGAAGGGCAAGGGCAGTTCTTC.

This clonotype was picked up a small number of times. The chain links TRBV7-8 to TRBJ2-2; 7 bases fit TRBD2. Germline V lookup: CDR1 SGHVS, CDR2 FQNEAQ. The junction had 10 bases not matched to a gene; V was cut back by 2 bases and J by 7 bases. This CDR3 contains 16 residues. The CDR3 loop is CASSLYARLANGELFF. Written as DNA, the CDR3 is TGTGCCAGCAGCTTATATGCCCGACTAGCTAACGGGGAGCTGTTTTTT.

The rearrangement joins TRBV2 to TRBJ2-2; 8 bases are a match to TRBD1. With 6 bases clipped from V and 7 bases from J, the junction kept 10 bases outside the gene matches. The length of the CDR3 is 15 residues. The germline gives CDR1 SNHLY, CDR2 FYNNEI. This chain's CDR3 is CASRDGQGRGGELFF. The DNA of the CDR3 is TGTGCCAGCAGAGACGGACAGGGCCGGGGCGGGGAGCTGTTTTTT.

The CDR3 region is CSVPSSGTYNEQFF. CDR3 bases: TGCAGCGTTCCCAGCTCCGGGACCTACAATGAGCAGTTCTTC. The V and J genes are TRBV29-1 and TRBJ2-1; a weak D match, TRBD2 (5 bases). From germline, CDR1 is SQVTM and CDR2 ANQGSEA. The germline V and J ends were trimmed by 5 bases and 2 bases, with 13 bases remaining between them. This CDR3 region has 14 residues.

This clonotype came up many times. V usage is TRBV27 and J usage is TRBJ2-2; D not resolved. The CDR3 totals 13 residues. Germline loops: CDR1 MNHEY, CDR2 SMNVEV (reference sequence). V was pared by 7 bases and J by 1 base, with 7 bases between. CDR3 loop: CASTNRNTGELFF. The CDR3 nucleotides are TGTGCCAGCACTAACAGGAACACCGGGGAGCTGTTTTTT.

This clonotype showed up many times. The chain's CDR3 is CASSEGQGASNQPQHF. CDR3 DNA sequence: TGTGCCAGCAGCGAGGGACAGGGGGCGAGCAATCAGCCCCAGCATTTT. The chain employs TRBV7-8 and TRBJ1-5, with TRBD1 identical over 12 bases. Germline lookup yields CDR1 SGHVS and CDR2 FQNEAQ. V shed 5 bases and J 1 base; nucleotides not matched to a gene: 3. The CDR3 totals 16 residues.

This clonotype is a singleton in its sample. The chain recombines TRBV24-1 with TRBJ1-5; 8 nucleotides agree with TRBD1. Germline V gives CDR1 KGHDR, CDR2 SFDVKD. The CDR3 is 15 residues long. The junction had 7 bases not matched to a gene; V was cut back by 3 bases and J by 7 bases. This chain's CDR3 is CATSDPRTGNQPQHF. The DNA for the CDR3 is TGTGCCACCAGTGATCCAAGGACAGGGAACCAGCCCCAGCATTTT.

At least ten counts were recorded for this clonotype. The CDR3 nucleotides read TGTGCCAGCAGCTACTCGACAGTTTATGGCTACACCTTC. Protein product: CASSYSTVYGYTF. The chain is built from TRBV7-2 and TRBJ1-2; possibly TRBD1 for D (5 bases). V dropped 4 bases and J dropped 5 bases, with 11 bases sitting between them. There are 13 residues in the CDR3. Germline V gene data show CDR1 as SGHTA and CDR2 as FQGNSA.